Presented here are 8 T cell receptor beta chains from one specimen sequenced in a study of cytomegalovirus exposure and HLA in healthy donors. PCR primers comprised 60 Vbeta and 13 Jbeta primers. TCRdb's table, derived via immunoSEQ multiplex PCR, lists solely in-frame clones and lacks some. The table includes about 180,000 clones, about four fifths detected once. The specimen sequenced was PBMCs. The receptors were sampled from a man between 25 and 39 years old in good health and CMV-seropositive.

The V call is TRBV19, the J call TRBJ1-1; perhaps TRBD1 as D (6 bases). There are 16 residues in the CDR3. With 1 base removed from V and 6 bases from J, the gap between germline ends came to 18 bases. Germline V gene lookup returns CDR1 LNHDA and CDR2 SQIVND (reference sequence). The CDR3 DNA is TGTGCCAGTAGTATAGTCTCAGGGGTCGAAGTTGCTGAAGCTTTCTTT. It specifies CASSIVSGVEVAEAFF.

The genes are TRBV11-2 and TRBJ1-2; no clear D gene. V was pared by 5 bases and J by 4 bases, with 11 bases between. CDR1 and CDR2 (germline): SGHAT, FQNNGV. The CDR3 is made up of 13 amino acids. The CDR3 spells CASSPSEGYGYTF. CDR3 bases: TGTGCCAGCAGCCCGTCAGAGGGCTATGGCTACACCTTC.

The CDR3 protein is CASSRRGLNTEAFF. CDR3 nucleotide sequence: TGTGCCAGCAGCCGTAGGGGCCTGAACACTGAAGCTTTCTTT. The chain employs TRBV11-3 and TRBJ1-1; possibly TRBD1 for D (5 bases). V was clipped by 5 bases and J by 0 bases, with 10 bases between them. The CDR3 runs 14 residues. CDR1 SGHNT and CDR2 YENEEA come from the germline V gene.

The genes are TRBV9 and TRBJ1-6; D unclear. Trimming took 0 bases from V and 9 from J, leaving 10 bases between them. Germline V CDR1 and CDR2: SGDLS, YYNGEE. The CDR3 is 14 amino acids. For the CDR3, the DNA is TGTGCCAGCAGCGTAGACGGGGAAGGTTCACCCCTCCACTTT. Translating it yields CASSVDGEGSPLHF.

This clone was picked up a small number of times. The chain uses TRBV6-1 and TRBJ1-5, with a tentative D call TRBD1 (5 bases). This CDR3 is built from 14 residues. Germline V gene sequence: CDR1 MNHNS, CDR2 SASEGT. The ends were cut back, 6 bases at V and 4 bases at J, with 13 bases in the middle. CDR3 sequence: CASSPDSENQPQHF. The CDR3 coding sequence is TGTGCCAGCAGCCCCGACAGTGAGAATCAGCCCCAGCATTTT.

This chain connects TRBV5-4 to TRBJ2-1, with D tentatively TRBD1 (7 bases). V lost 7 bases to trimming and J lost 5 bases, with 13 bases between them. The germline CDR1 and CDR2 sequences are SGHNT and YYREEE (reference sequence). The CDR3 consists of 13 residues. The CDR3, as DNA: TGTGCCAGCCTGGACAGGAGGGACAATGAGCAGTTCTTC. Translated: CASLDRRDNEQFF.

The V gene is TRBV5-1, the J gene TRBJ1-2; D uncertain. The ends were cut back, 0 bases at V and 2 bases at J, with 8 bases in the middle. This CDR3 region has 14 residues. The germline V gene encodes CDR1 SGHRS and CDR2 YFSETQ. DNA for the CDR3: TGCGCCAGCAGCTTGGCCGAAGCCAACTATGGCTACACCTTC. Its translation: CASSLAEANYGYTF.

The chain recombines TRBV10-1 with TRBJ2-1, with 14 bases lining up with TRBD2. V lost 2 bases to trimming and J lost 10 bases; unmatched junction nucleotides: 1. The CDR3 loop spans 14 amino acids. The germline V gene has CDR1 WNHNN and CDR2 SYGVQD (reference sequence). CDR3 loop: CASSEGTSGREQFF. The CDR3 nucleotides read TGCGCCAGCAGTGAGGGGACTAGCGGGAGAGAGCAGTTCTTC.